This T cell receptor beta chain was found in a study of blood T cell repertoires in COVID-19. Study-level background: T cells, B-cell-depleted T cells, or PBMCs supplied cDNA or gDNA.

Sequenced by immunoSEQ multiplex PCR; TCRdb stores in-frame clones only, minus some. The sample contains over 200,000 clones, 85% to 90% of which appear only once. The germline V and J ends were trimmed by 6 bases and 3 bases, with 8 bases remaining between them. This CDR3 contains 12 residues. Germline V gene data show CDR1 as SNHLY and CDR2 as FYNNEI. The count of this clone is one. V is TRBV2 and J is TRBJ2-5; D remains ambiguous. This TCR was recovered from a woman under 40 with acute COVID-19. The sequencing input was PBMCs or T cells enriched from blood (not recorded which). CDR3 nucleotide sequence: TGTGCCAGCAGAGCTATCGAAGAGACCCAGTACTTC. Protein product: CASRAIEETQYF. Drawing the rest from reference TRBV2 and TRBJ2-5, the complete variable domain is EPEVTQTPSHQVTQMGQEVILRCVPISNHLYFYWYRQILGQKVEFLVSFYNNEISEKSEIFDDQFSVERPDGSNFTLKIRSTKLEDSAMYFCASRAIEETQYFGPGTRLLVL.